One and the same sample provided the 30 T cell receptor beta chains below, sequenced in a study of cytomegalovirus exposure and HLA in healthy donors. 13 Jbeta primers and 60 Vbeta primers were used for the PCR. The assay was immunoSEQ multiplex PCR, and TCRdb's table has in-frame clones only and misses some. The sample lists about 89,000 clones, about four fifths occurring once. The sample consisted of PBMCs. These receptors were obtained from a female donor in good health and CMV-seropositive.

The chain joins TRBV9 to TRBJ2-5; 10 bases are a match to TRBD2. This CDR3 is 15 amino acids long. Germline loops: CDR1 SGDLS, CDR2 YYNGEE. Trimming took 3 bases from V and 2 from J; bases not matched to a gene: 4. CDR3 protein: CASSGGSGGQETQYF. The CDR3 region has the DNA TGTGCCAGCAGCGGGGGTAGCGGGGGGCAAGAGACCCAGTACTTC. The entire variable domain, with the rest obtained from reference TRBV9 and TRBJ2-5, is as follows: DSGVTQTPKHLITATGQRVTLRCSPRSGDLSVYWYQQSLDQGLQFLIQYYNGEERAKGNILERFSAQQFPDLHSELNLSSLELGDSALYFCASSGGSGGQETQYFGPGTRLLVL.

The genes are TRBV20-1 and TRBJ2-7; 8 bases are shared with TRBD1. Germline CDR1 DFQATT, CDR2 SNEGSKA (reference sequence). Trimming removed 6 bases from V and 9 bases from J; junction bases left unmatched: 7. There are 11 residues in the CDR3. The CDR3 coding sequence is TGCAGTGCCCATGGACAGGGTGTGCAGTACTTC. Encoded protein: CSAHGQGVQYF.

The V and J genes are TRBV18 and TRBJ1-2; D is possibly TRBD1 (5 bases). The CDR3 extends over 16 amino acids. V lost 3 bases and J lost 6, with 20 bases in between. Germline lookup yields CDR1 KGHSH and CDR2 LQKENI. CDR3 sequence reads: CASSPLTVAREDGYTF. CDR3 DNA sequence: TGTGCCAGCTCACCGCTGACAGTGGCCCGTGAGGATGGCTACACCTTC.

V gene TRBV7-2 combines with J gene TRBJ2-7, with 9 bases aligning to TRBD1. V was pared by 3 bases and J by 6 bases, with 6 bases of the junction left unmatched. This CDR3 spans 14 amino acids. Germline loops: CDR1 SGHTA, CDR2 FQGNSA. The DNA of the CDR3 is TGTGCCAGCAGCTTGATACAGGGGGCGAGCGAGCAGTACTTC. As protein: CASSLIQGASEQYF.

The chain has TRBV19 and TRBJ2-7; 7 nucleotides agree with TRBD1. Germline assignment: CDR1 LNHDA and CDR2 SQIVND (reference sequence). V dropped 5 bases and J dropped 7; count of bases not matched to a gene: 5. The CDR3 sequence is 12 residues long. The CDR3 loop reads CASSPTGREQYF. The CDR3 coding sequence is TGTGCCAGTAGTCCGACAGGGCGAGAGCAGTACTTC.

V gene TRBV5-4 combines with J gene TRBJ2-7; D might be TRBD1 (6 bases). The CDR3 has 15 amino acids. Germline V gene data show CDR1 as SGHNT and CDR2 as YYREEE (reference sequence). V shed 2 bases and J shed 2 bases, with 14 bases lying between them. As DNA, the CDR3 is TGTGCCAGCAGCTTAGGACAGAAATCTACCTACGAGCAGTACTTC. It codes for CASSLGQKSTYEQYF.

The CDR3 sequence is CATSRTGLTLYEQYF. CDR3 coding DNA: TGTGCCACCAGTAGGACAGGCCTTACCCTCTACGAGCAGTACTTC. This chain connects TRBV15 to TRBJ2-5; TRBD1 matches at 7 bases. The last part of the DNA fits TRBJ2-7 better; the J call may be wrong. Germline V gene lookup returns CDR1 LNHNV and CDR2 YYDKDF (reference sequence). This CDR3 has 15 residues.

The CDR3 reads CASSEIGTGDYGYTF. CDR3 coding DNA: TGTGCCAGCAGTGAGATCGGGACAGGGGACTATGGCTACACCTTC. The rearrangement joins TRBV25-1 to TRBJ1-2; TRBD1 matches 10 bases. Trimming took 3 bases from V and 3 from J; bases not matched to a gene: 4. The germline V gene has CDR1 MGHDK and CDR2 SYGVNS. CDR3 size: 15 residues.

Here the CDR3 reads CASSVEAGVTNTEAFF. The CDR3, as DNA: TGTGCCAGCAGCGTAGAGGCAGGGGTGACAAACACTGAAGCTTTCTTT. This chain links TRBV9 with TRBJ1-1; tentatively, D is TRBD1 (6 bases). This CDR3 is built from 16 residues. Trimming cost V 0 bases and J 2 bases, with 14 bases left between them. Germline assignment: CDR1 SGDLS and CDR2 YYNGEE.

The chain recombines TRBV10-2 with TRBJ2-2; 9 bases fit TRBD2. Germline V gene lookup returns CDR1 WSHSY and CDR2 SAAADI. Germline trimming cut 6 bases from V and 6 bases from J; bases unmatched to any gene: 11. This CDR3 has 16 amino acids. In nucleotides, the CDR3 is TGCGCCAGCAGGGGACTAGCTTTAGCGGGGGCCGGGGAGCTGTTTTTT. This gives the protein CASRGLALAGAGELFF.

This chain links TRBV11-3 with TRBJ1-1, with D perhaps TRBD1 (5 bases). The CDR3 totals 15 residues. Germline CDR1 reads SGHNT; CDR2 reads YENEEA. Trimming shortened V by 3 bases and J by 0 bases, and 11 bases separated the two germline ends. CDR3 nucleotide sequence: TGTGCCAGCAGCTTCGCGACAGTGGTGAACACTGAAGCTTTCTTT. Residues: CASSFATVVNTEAFF.

The rearrangement links TRBV6-1 to TRBJ2-7; TRBD1 agrees at 8 bases. Germline CDR1 and CDR2: MNHNS and SASEGT. This CDR3 comprises 13 residues. The ends lost 8 bases at V and 2 bases at J; junction bases unmatched: 5. The CDR3 reads CASVKTGAYEQYF. CDR3 in DNA: TGTGCCAGCGTGAAGACAGGGGCCTACGAGCAGTACTTC.

The rearrangement uses TRBV25-1 and TRBJ2-1, with 12 bases aligning to TRBD2. Germline loops: CDR1 MGHDK, CDR2 SYGVNS. Unmatched junction bases numbered 3, after V lost 6 bases and J lost 0 bases. This CDR3 has 16 amino acids. CDR3 DNA sequence: TGTGCCAGCAGCTTGACTAGCGGGAGCTCCTACAATGAGCAGTTCTTC. This sequence encodes CASSLTSGSSYNEQFF.

The chain uses TRBV5-1 and TRBJ2-7; 8 bases match TRBD2. Trimming took 0 bases from V and 6 from J; bases not matched to a gene: 8. This CDR3 has 15 amino acids. Germline V gene data show CDR1 as SGHRS and CDR2 as YFSETQ. The CDR3 spells CASSLENSGISEQYF. The CDR3 DNA reads TGCGCCAGCAGCTTGGAGAATAGCGGGATCTCCGAGCAGTACTTC.

The chain uses TRBV5-1 and TRBJ2-7; a possible D gene is TRBD1 (6 bases). The V end was cut by 4 bases, the J end by 4 bases, with 12 bases between. The CDR3 extends over 13 amino acids. Germline-derived CDR1 and CDR2 are SGHRS and YFSETQ. The CDR3 here is CASSPGHGYEQYF. The CDR3 DNA reads TGCGCCAGCAGCCCGGGACACGGGTACGAGCAGTACTTC.

CDR3 loop: CASSLGQGGTQYF. The CDR3 nucleotides are TGTGCCAGCAGCTTAGGACAGGGGGGGACCCAGTACTTC. The chain joins TRBV11-2 to TRBJ2-5; 9 positions agree with TRBD1. Germline values: CDR1 SGHAT, CDR2 FQNNGV. J lost 7 bases, V lost 1 base, and 1 base had no gene match. The CDR3 consists of 13 residues. Full variable domain (remainder filled in from reference TRBV11-2 and TRBJ2-5): EAGVAQSPRYKIIEKRQSVAFWCNPISGHATLYWYQQILGQGPKLLIQFQNNGVVDDSQLPKDRFSAERLKGVDSTLKIQPAKLEDSAVYLCASSLGQGGTQYFGPGTRLLVL.

This rearrangement joins TRBV15 to TRBJ1-2; D not resolved. Germline-derived CDR1 and CDR2 are LNHNV and YYDKDF (reference sequence). Trimming pared 1 base from V and 4 bases from J, leaving 7 bases between. There are 13 residues in the CDR3. This chain's CDR3 is CATSRGPPYGYTF. CDR3 sequence (DNA): TGTGCCACCAGCAGAGGTCCTCCCTATGGCTACACCTTC.

V is TRBV19 and J is TRBJ2-1; the match to TRBD1 covers 8 bases. J gave up 0 bases and V 4 bases, and 5 bases lay outside the gene matches. The CDR3 totals 16 residues. The germline V gene encodes CDR1 LNHDA and CDR2 SQIVND (reference sequence). The CDR3 protein is CASSTPTGGSYNEQFF. In DNA, the CDR3 is TGTGCCAGTAGTACTCCTACAGGGGGCTCCTACAATGAGCAGTTCTTC.

A note on this clone: One end of the junction fails to match germline, which may point to a read error. The chain links TRBV2 to TRBJ2-3; D is ambiguous. This CDR3 comprises 14 residues. Germline V CDR1 and CDR2: SNHLY, FYNNEI. The CDR3 DNA follows: TGTGCCAGCAGGGAAGACTCTCGCACAGATACGCAGTATTTT. It yields the protein CASREDSRTDTQYF. Based on the CDR3 plus reference TRBV2 and TRBJ2-3, the full variable domain is EPEVTQTPSHQVTQMGQEVILRCVPISNHLYFYWYRQILGQKVEFLVSFYNNEISEKSEIFDDQFSVERPDGSNFTLKIRSTKLEDSAMYFCASREDSRTDTQYFGPGTRLTVL.

V is TRBV28 and J is TRBJ1-2, with 7 bases fitting TRBD1. Germline V gene sequence: CDR1 MDHEN, CDR2 SYDVKM. V shed 8 bases, J shed 0 bases, and the junction held 12 bases outside the gene matches. The CDR3 runs 16 residues. In nucleotides, the CDR3 is TGTGCCAGCGGTGGGGACAGACTGAACTCTAACTATGGCTACACCTTC. This translates into CASGGDRLNSNYGYTF.

V is TRBV5-4 and J is TRBJ2-7; 8 nucleotides match TRBD1. The CDR3 consists of 15 residues. The V gene end was trimmed by 0 bases and the J gene end by 4 bases; junction bases not matched to a gene: 6. Germline CDR1 and CDR2: SGHNT and YYREEE (reference sequence). CDR3 sequence (DNA): TGTGCCAGCAGCTTGGGGGACAGGCAGTGGTACGAGCAGTACTTC. Amino acid sequence: CASSLGDRQWYEQYF.

The V gene is TRBV19, the J gene TRBJ1-2, with D unclear. V gave up 2 bases and J gave up 4 bases, with 14 bases separating them. Germline V CDR1 and CDR2: LNHDA, SQIVND (reference sequence). The CDR3 contains 15 residues. The CDR3 spells CASSIPGEISYGYTF. The CDR3 DNA reads TGTGCCAGTAGTATACCGGGAGAGATCTCCTATGGCTACACCTTC.

The CDR3: CASRGGASVSTEAFF. The CDR3 DNA reads as TGTGCCAGTCGCGGCGGGGCTTCAGTATCCACTGAAGCTTTCTTT. The gene calls are TRBV19 and TRBJ1-1; D perhaps matches TRBD1 (5 bases). The V end was cut by 8 bases, the J end by 4 bases, with 20 bases between. This CDR3 comprises 15 residues. Germline loops: CDR1 LNHDA, CDR2 SQIVND (reference sequence).

J is TRBJ2-7 and V is TRBV28; maybe TRBD1 (9 bases). Germline CDR1 is MDHEN and CDR2 is SYDVKM. V shed 4 bases and J shed 5 bases, with 21 bases lying between them. The CDR3 covers 16 residues. CDR3 DNA sequence: TGTGCCAGCAGTTCGGGACAGGGTCTAGCGGGTCACGAGCAGTACTTC. Translating it yields CASSSGQGLAGHEQYF.

The rearrangement joins TRBV10-3 to TRBJ1-1; the match to TRBD1 covers 7 bases. The CDR3 length is 12 residues. CDR1 is ENHRY and CDR2 is SYGVKD in the germline V gene. The V gene end was trimmed by 4 bases and the J gene end by 5 bases; junction bases not matched to a gene: 1. CDR3 sequence (DNA): TGTGCCATCAGTGTACAGGGGACTGAAGCTTTCTTT. It translates to CAISVQGTEAFF.

The J gene is TRBJ1-6, the V gene TRBV4-1; the D is unclear. CDR3 size: 17 residues. Germline assignment: CDR1 MGHRA and CDR2 YSYEKL. Trimming stripped 2 bases from V and 0 bases from J, with 11 bases between. The CDR3 sequence is CASSQSYESSYNSPLHF. Here the CDR3 DNA reads TGCGCCAGCAGCCAAAGCTATGAGAGCTCCTATAATTCACCCCTCCACTTT.

The chain links TRBV7-8 to TRBJ2-4, with 10 bases aligning to TRBD2. The CDR3 spans 15 residues. Trimming removed 2 bases from V and 5 bases from J; junction bases left unmatched: 3. CDR1 is SGHVS and CDR2 is FQNEAQ in the germline V gene. This chain's CDR3 is CASSLRLAGENIQYF. CDR3 nucleotides: TGTGCCAGCAGCTTAAGGCTAGCGGGGGAAAACATTCAGTACTTC.

This clone has a handful of counts. This chain connects TRBV6-6 to TRBJ2-4; 9 positions match TRBD1. The length of the CDR3 is 16 residues. With V trimmed by 5 bases and J by 0 bases, 5 bases remained unmatched. Germline values: CDR1 MNHNY, CDR2 SVGAGI (reference sequence). Written as DNA, the CDR3 is TGTGCCAGCAGTAGAGACAGGGGGTTAGCCAAAAACATTCAGTACTTC. Protein: CASSRDRGLAKNIQYF.

V is TRBV29-1 and J is TRBJ1-1; no clear D gene. The CDR3 sequence is 11 residues long. Germline lookup yields CDR1 SQVTM and CDR2 ANQGSEA. The CDR3 DNA follows: TGCAGAGTTTTGTCCTTCCGTGAAGCTTTCTTT. This translates into CRVLSFREAFF.

The V call is TRBV11-1, the J call TRBJ2-7; 12 nucleotides agree with TRBD2. The J segment lost 4 bases and the V segment lost 4 bases, leaving 8 bases of the junction unmatched. Germline-derived CDR1 and CDR2 are SGHAT and FQDESV (reference sequence). The CDR3 runs 16 residues. CDR3 sequence (DNA): TGTGCCAGCAGCTCTATAGGACTAGCGGGGTATTACGAGCAGTACTTC. This sequence encodes CASSSIGLAGYYEQYF.